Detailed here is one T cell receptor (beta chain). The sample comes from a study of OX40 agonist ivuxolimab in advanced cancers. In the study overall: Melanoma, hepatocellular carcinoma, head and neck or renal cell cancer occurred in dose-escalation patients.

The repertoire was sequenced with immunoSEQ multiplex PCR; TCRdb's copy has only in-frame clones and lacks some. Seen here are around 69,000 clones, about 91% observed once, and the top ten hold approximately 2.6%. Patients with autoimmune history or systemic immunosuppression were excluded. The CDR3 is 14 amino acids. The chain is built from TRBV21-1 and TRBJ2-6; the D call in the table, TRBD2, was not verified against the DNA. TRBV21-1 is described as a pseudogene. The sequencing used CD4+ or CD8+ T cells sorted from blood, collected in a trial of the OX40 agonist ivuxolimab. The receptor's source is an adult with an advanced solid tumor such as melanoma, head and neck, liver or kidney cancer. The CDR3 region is CASSGSSGANVLTF. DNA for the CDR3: TGTGCCAGCTCCGGGAGCTCTGGGGCCAACGTCCTGACTTTC.